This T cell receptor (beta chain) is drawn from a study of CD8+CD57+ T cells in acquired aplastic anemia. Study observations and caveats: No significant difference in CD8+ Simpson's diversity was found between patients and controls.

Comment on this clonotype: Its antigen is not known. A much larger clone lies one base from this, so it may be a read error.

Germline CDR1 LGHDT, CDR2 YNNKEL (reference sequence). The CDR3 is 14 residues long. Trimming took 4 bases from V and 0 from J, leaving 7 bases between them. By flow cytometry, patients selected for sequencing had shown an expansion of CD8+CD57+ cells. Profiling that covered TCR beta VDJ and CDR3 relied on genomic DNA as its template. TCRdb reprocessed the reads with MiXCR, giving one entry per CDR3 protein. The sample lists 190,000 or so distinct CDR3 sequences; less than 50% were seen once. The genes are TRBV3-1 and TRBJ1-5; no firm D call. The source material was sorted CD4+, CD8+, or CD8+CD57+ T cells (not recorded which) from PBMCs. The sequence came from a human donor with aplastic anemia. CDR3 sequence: CASSRDASNQPQHF. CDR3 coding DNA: TGTGCCAGCAGCCGAGACGCTAGCAATCAGCCCCAGCATTTT.